The rows below give T cell receptor beta chains drawn from one sample of a study of technical replicates of blood from a few donors. Clones were sequenced by immunoSEQ multiplex PCR, and TCRdb holds only the in-frame ones, with some missing. The sample contains 65,000 to 85,000 clones, nearly 98% of which appear only once. The sample comprised T cells isolated from PBMCs. These receptors came from a human donor in good health. Each CDR3 is given with its conserved first and last residue. D genes are given only for firm matches. Expanded clones get a size class; other rows say once, few or many, or leave the size out.

.,TRBJ2-3,TRBV6-1,.,TGTGCCAGCAGTGAAAGAGAGGGTGCAATGGATACGCAGTATTTT,CASSEREGAMDTQYF
.,TRBJ1-4,TRBV5-4,.,TGTGCCAGCAGCTTGTATGGGGGCATTGCGGAAAAACTGTTTTTT,CASSLYGGIAEKLFF
.,TRBJ2-3,TRBV5-6,.,TGTGCCAGCAGCTTGGGGGACAACACAGATACGCAGTATTTT,CASSLGDNTDTQYF
.,TRBJ2-5,TRBV14,TRBD1,TGTGCCAGCAGCCAGCGACAGGGAAGTGGGACCCAGTACTTC,CASSQRQGSGTQYF
once,TRBJ2-5,TRBV19,.,TGTGCCAGTAGCTCGGGGGGCTGGAAGACCCAGTACTTC,CASSSGGWKTQYF
.,TRBJ1-5,TRBV27,.,TGTGCCAGCAGTTCGGGTCAGACCAATCAGCCCCAGCATTTT,CASSSGQTNQPQHF
.,TRBJ2-1,TRBV21-1,.,TGTGCCAGCGCGAACGGGAGCTCCTACAATGAGCAGTTCTTC,CASANGSSYNEQFF
once,TRBJ1-1,TRBV7-9,.,TGTGCCAGCAGCCCCTACGCAGGGGTAGAAGTAGCTTTCTTT,CASSPYAGVEVAFF
once,TRBJ1-1,TRBV18,.,TGTGCCAGCTCACCCAGACCGACGGGTAATACTGAAGCTTTCTTT,CASSPRPTGNTEAFF
.,TRBJ2-7,TRBV28,.,TGTGCCAGCACCACAGGCCTCTTTAAGCAGTACTTC,CASTTGLFKQYF
few,TRBJ1-2,TRBV5-1,.,TGCGCCAGCAGCTTGGGGGGGTGGACAGCACCCCGGGACTATGGCTACACCTTC,CASSLGGWTAPRDYGYTF
.,TRBJ2-7,TRBV5-1,TRBD2,TGCGCCAGCAGCTTGACTAGCGGGACTCCCTACGAGCAGTACTTC,CASSLTSGTPYEQYF
.,TRBJ1-2,TRBV7-9,.,TGTGCCAGCAGCTTAGAACAGGGCTATGGCTACACCTTC,CASSLEQGYGYTF
.,TRBJ1-6,TRBV6-1,.,TGTGCCAGCAGTGAAGGGCAAGGGGTTTCACCCCTCCACTTT,CASSEGQGVSPLHF
.,TRBJ2-7,TRBV29-1,TRBD2,TGCAGCGTTAATGGCGGGAGGTTCTACGAGCAGTACTTC,CSVNGGRFYEQYF
.,TRBJ1-5,TRBV7-9,.,TGTGCCAGCAGCTTAAACGACCCTGAGGGTAATCAGCCCCAGCATTTT,CASSLNDPEGNQPQHF
.,TRBJ2-1,TRBV5-5,TRBD2,TGTGCCAGCAGCTTGGCGGGACTAGCGAGACCCTCGTTCTTC,CASSLAGLARPSFF
.,TRBJ1-2,TRBV27,TRBD1,TGTGCCAGCAGTCCATACTCCGGGACAGGGGACTATGGCTACACCTTC,CASSPYSGTGDYGYTF
.,TRBJ2-1,TRBV6-5,.,TGTGCCAGCAGTTCCCCGGGTACGGCTAATGAGCAGTTCTTC,CASSSPGTANEQFF
.,TRBJ2-5,TRBV5-1,TRBD1,TGCGCCAGCAGCGGGGGACAGGCGCAAGAGACCCAGTACTTC,CASSGGQAQETQYF
.,TRBJ2-3,TRBV2,TRBD2,TGTGCCAGCAGGGGACTAGCGGTCAGCACAGATACGCAGTATTTT,CASRGLAVSTDTQYF
.,TRBJ2-1,TRBV6-1,TRBD1,TGTGCCAGCAGCGGAGGACAGGGCGGCGAGCAGTTCTTC,CASSGGQGGEQFF
.,TRBJ1-1,TRBV28,.,TGTGCCAGCAGTTTAGCGGGACGGAAAAACACTGAAGCTTTCTTT,CASSLAGRKNTEAFF
few,TRBJ1-1,TRBV11-2,TRBD1,TGTGCCAGCAGCCTGCACGGACAGGGGAACACTGAAGCTTTCTTT,CASSLHGQGNTEAFF
.,TRBJ2-3,TRBV2,.,TGTGCCAGCAGTGAACTGCGCCCCCTTACGGATACGCAGTATTTT,CASSELRPLTDTQYF
.,TRBJ1-2,TRBV11-2,.,TGTGCCAGCAGCCCTGGGGCGTCGGCTAACTATGGCTACACCTTC,CASSPGASANYGYTF
.,TRBJ1-2,TRBV7-9,TRBD1,TGTGCCAGCAGCTTGGGGACAGGGGAAGAGAATGGCTACACCTTC,CASSLGTGEENGYTF
.,TRBJ2-3,TRBV7-9,.,TGTGCCAGCAGCCGGGGAACTAGCCTACCCCTGGGAGATACGCAGTATTTT,CASSRGTSLPLGDTQYF
.,TRBJ2-2,TRBV4-1,TRBD1,TGCGCCAGCAGCCGCGGACAGGGGGCTTCGGCCGGGGAGCTGTTTTTT,CASSRGQGASAGELFF
.,TRBJ2-3,TRBV25-1,.,TGTGCCAGCAGTGTACCCGTGGCTGATACGCAGTATTTT,CASSVPVADTQYF
.,TRBJ2-7,TRBV7-9,.,TGTGCCAGCAGCGGTTGGCGGGGGCAACTCTACGAGCAGTACTTC,CASSGWRGQLYEQYF
once,TRBJ1-1,TRBV11-2,.,TGTGCCAGCAGCTTAGCCTTACAGGATGCTAGCACTGAAGCTTTCTTT,CASSLALQDASTEAFF
.,TRBJ1-2,TRBV7-3,.,TGTGCCAGCAGCTTAACAGCCACTAGTTATGGCTACACCTTC,CASSLTATSYGYTF
.,TRBJ1-1,TRBV10-1,.,TGCGCCAAATTGGGGGGGAACACTGAAGCTTTCTTT,CAKLGGNTEAFF
few,TRBJ2-1,TRBV6-4,TRBD2,TGTGCCAGCAGCCTTAGCGGGGGGGCCGGCAATGAGCAGTTCTTC,CASSLSGGAGNEQFF
.,TRBJ2-5,TRBV2,.,TGTGCCAGCAGCGGACAGGGAGGGGAGACCCAGTACTTC,CASSGQGGETQYF
.,TRBJ2-5,TRBV13,TRBD2,TGTGCCAGCAGCTCTCGACTAGCGGGAGAGTGGGGTGAGACCCAGTACTTC,CASSSRLAGEWGETQYF
.,TRBJ2-7,TRBV6-1,.,TGTGCCAGTAGGGGTGGCGGACCCTACGAGCAGTACTTC,CASRGGGPYEQYF
.,TRBJ2-6,TRBV6-4,.,TGTGCCAGCAGTTCCAGATTATCCTCTGGGGCCAACGTCCTGACTTTC,CASSSRLSSGANVLTF
.,TRBJ2-1,TRBV10-2,TRBD2,TGCGCCAGCAGTGCAGCTAGCGGTACCCGCTGGGATGAGCAGTTCTTC,CASSAASGTRWDEQFF
.,TRBJ2-7,TRBV7-6,.,TGTGCCAGCAGCTTAGGTAGCGCGGACAGTGGGACCTACGAGCAGTACTTC,CASSLGSADSGTYEQYF
.,TRBJ2-1,TRBV5-1,TRBD2,TGCGCCAGCAGCATCCTCGGACTAGCGGGGATCAATGAGCAGTTCTTC,CASSILGLAGINEQFF
.,TRBJ1-5,TRBV10-3,.,TGTGCCATCAGTGACGAGCCCGGCAATCAGCCCCAGCATTTT,CAISDEPGNQPQHF